The 23 T cell receptor beta chains below come from one sample, sequenced in a study of PD-1 blockade in classical Hodgkin lymphoma. Generated by immunoSEQ multiplex PCR, the TCRdb table keeps only in-frame clones and is missing some. The sample consists of about 97,000 clones, 85% to 90% of them appearing once. Each patient relapsed following autologous stem cell transplantation, and prior brentuximab vedotin exposure differed. Here the sequenced sample was peripheral blood mononuclear cells (PBMCs), taken before the second cycle of nivolumab. These receptor sequences come from a human donor with classical Hodgkin lymphoma.

The V gene is TRBV9, the J gene TRBJ2-7, with 9 nucleotides matching TRBD1. V shed 3 bases and J 7 bases; nucleotides not matched to a gene: 8. Germline V gene lookup returns CDR1 SGDLS and CDR2 YYNGEE. CDR3 length: 14 amino acids. As DNA, the CDR3 is TGTGCCAGCAGCGGACAGGGGGGCCCTTCGGAGCAGTACTTC. This encodes CASSGQGGPSEQYF.

The V gene is TRBV6-5, the J gene TRBJ2-1, with a tentative D call TRBD2 (5 bases). Per the germline V gene, CDR1 is MNHEY and CDR2 is SVGAGI. This CDR3 region has 14 residues. The V gene lost 8 bases and the J gene lost 6 bases, with 17 bases spanning the gap. The CDR3 reads CASAPSEGINEQFF. CDR3 sequence (DNA): TGTGCCAGCGCCCCGTCAGAGGGAATCAATGAGCAGTTCTTC.

V is TRBV9 and J is TRBJ1-4; 7 bases match TRBD1. The CDR3 sequence is 16 residues long. Trimming cost V 4 bases and J 1 base; bases outside gene matches: 7. Germline values: CDR1 SGDLS, CDR2 YYNGEE. CDR3 sequence reads: CASSSRTGVTNEKLFF. The CDR3 nucleotides read TGTGCCAGCAGCTCCCGAACAGGGGTAACTAATGAAAAACTGTTTTTT.

The chain recombines TRBV10-3 with TRBJ1-2; 7 bases map to TRBD1. Per germline, CDR1 ENHRY and CDR2 SYGVKD. The CDR3 length is 17 residues. The ends lost 6 bases at V and 8 bases at J; junction bases unmatched: 21. The CDR3 here is CAIRTGTENILWLGYTF. CDR3 nucleotides: TGTGCCATCAGAACCGGGACAGAGAATATACTATGGTTGGGCTACACCTTC.

V gene TRBV10-3 combines with J gene TRBJ2-1; the D is unclear. The ends were cut back, 3 bases at V and 4 bases at J, with 10 bases in the middle. Looked up from germline, CDR1 is ENHRY and CDR2 is SYGVKD. The CDR3 has 14 residues. The CDR3 coding sequence is TGTGCCATCAGTGAACGCGCTATTTACAATGAGCAGTTCTTC. Translation gives CAISERAIYNEQFF.

This clone occurred once. The chain is built from TRBV19 and TRBJ1-1, with TRBD1 as a possible D gene (6 bases). V gave up 3 bases and J gave up 4 bases, with 12 bases separating them. Germline V lookup: CDR1 LNHDA, CDR2 SQIVND (reference sequence). The CDR3 is 14 amino acids. The CDR3 sequence is CASSITQGGTEAFF. CDR3 coding DNA: TGTGCCAGTAGTATTACACAGGGTGGCACTGAAGCTTTCTTT.

The genes are TRBV27 and TRBJ1-1; D gene unclear. This CDR3 region has 14 residues. Germline loops: CDR1 MNHEY, CDR2 SMNVEV (reference sequence). With 2 bases removed from V and 0 bases from J, the gap between germline ends came to 7 bases. The CDR3 protein is CASSLAGLNTEAFF. The CDR3, as DNA: TGTGCCAGCAGTTTAGCGGGGTTGAACACTGAAGCTTTCTTT.

The rearrangement joins TRBV4-2 to TRBJ2-1; maybe TRBD1 (5 bases). V was clipped by 4 bases and J by 5 bases, with 15 bases between them. Germline assignment: CDR1 LGHNA and CDR2 YNFKEQ. The CDR3 runs 15 residues. CDR3 sequence reads: CASSLAQGKHNEQFF. CDR3 in DNA: TGTGCCAGCAGCCTTGCGCAGGGCAAGCACAATGAGCAGTTCTTC.

This chain uses TRBV28 with TRBJ1-1; D is perhaps TRBD1 (5 bases). CDR3 length: 14 amino acids. Trimming pared 2 bases from V and 6 bases from J, leaving 13 bases between. Germline V CDR1 and CDR2: MDHEN, SYDVKM. CDR3 residues: CASSLIQEAPEAFF. CDR3 coding DNA: TGTGCCAGCAGTTTAATACAGGAGGCGCCTGAAGCTTTCTTT.

The DNA of the CDR3 is TGTGCCAGTAGTATACTAGCGGGGGGGTCTAATGAGCAGTTCTTC. Protein sequence: CASSILAGGSNEQFF. The V call is TRBV19, the J call TRBJ2-1, with TRBD2 matching 12 bases. V trimming: 2 bases; J trimming: 7 bases; junction bases outside the gene matches: 3. Germline CDR1 is LNHDA and CDR2 is SQIVND (reference sequence). The CDR3 contains 15 residues.

The rearrangement uses TRBV5-1 and TRBJ2-7; D might be TRBD2 (6 bases). V was cut by 1 base and J by 2 bases, with 13 bases left in between. Looked up from germline, CDR1 is SGHRS and CDR2 is YFSETQ. This CDR3 region has 15 residues. CDR3 in DNA: TGCGCCAGCAGCTTGACAGGCGGGAAGACCTACGAGCAGTACTTC. It translates to CASSLTGGKTYEQYF.

The chain combines TRBV30 with TRBJ2-7, with 9 positions matching TRBD1. With 1 base clipped from V and 5 bases from J, the junction kept 6 bases outside the gene matches. From germline, CDR1 is GTSNPN and CDR2 SVGIG (reference sequence). The CDR3 spans 14 residues. In DNA form, the CDR3 reads TGTGCCTGGAGTGCGGGACAGGGTTTCCACGAGCAGTACTTC. It codes for CAWSAGQGFHEQYF.

V and J are TRBV6-5 and TRBJ2-7; weak D call: TRBD1 (5 bases). CDR1 MNHEY and CDR2 SVGAGI come from the germline V gene. Trimming removed 7 bases at V and 0 bases at J, with 16 bases between. The CDR3 consists of 15 residues. In nucleotides, the CDR3 is TGTGCCAGCACCGCTATCTCAGGGCCCTCCTACGAGCAGTACTTC. Its protein is CASTAISGPSYEQYF.

V is TRBV5-8 and J is TRBJ2-3; D may match TRBD1 or TRBD2 (5 bases each). CDR3 size: 15 residues. Deletions cut 5 bases from V and 1 base from J, with 14 bases between. Germline-derived CDR1 and CDR2 are SGHTS and YDEGEE. The chain's CDR3 is CASSYRDGRTDTQYF. CDR3 sequence (DNA): TGTGCCAGCAGTTACCGGGACGGCCGCACAGATACGCAGTATTTT.

This clone showed up just once. V usage is TRBV7-2 and J usage is TRBJ2-2; 8 nucleotides match TRBD1. The junction had 6 bases not matched to a gene; V was cut back by 5 bases and J by 4 bases. Per germline, CDR1 SGHTA and CDR2 FQGNSA. The CDR3 loop spans 15 amino acids. The CDR3 nucleotides read TGTGCCAGCAGCCGTATGGACAGGGCCACCGGGGAGCTGTTTTTT. This translates into CASSRMDRATGELFF.

The CDR3 here is CASSIFERGVTDTQYF. The CDR3 DNA reads as TGTGCCAGTAGTATTTTTGAGCGGGGGGTCACAGATACGCAGTATTTT. This chain connects TRBV19 to TRBJ2-3; 9 bases fit TRBD2. Germline V gene data show CDR1 as LNHDA and CDR2 as SQIVND (reference sequence). Trimming took 3 bases from V and 2 from J; bases not matched to a gene: 6. CDR3 size: 16 residues.

This clone was seen a handful of times. V and J are TRBV7-9 and TRBJ1-6; 7 positions agree with TRBD1. Looked up from germline, CDR1 is SEHNR and CDR2 is FQNEAQ (reference sequence). The J segment lost 3 bases and the V segment lost 4 bases, leaving 6 bases of the junction unmatched. The CDR3 is 16 amino acids. The CDR3 DNA reads TGTGCCAGCAGCTACTGGACAGGATTCTATAATTCACCCCTCCACTTT. It encodes CASSYWTGFYNSPLHF.

In this sample, this clone turned up a few times. J is TRBJ2-7 and V is TRBV7-9, with D possibly matching TRBD2 (5 bases). The CDR3 has 14 amino acids. Germline assignment: CDR1 SEHNR and CDR2 FQNEAQ (reference sequence). V lost 4 bases, J lost 2 bases, and 12 bases lay in between. The CDR3 coding sequence is TGTGCCAGCAGCTGGGAGCCGGGGACCTACGAGCAGTACTTC. Translated, it gives CASSWEPGTYEQYF.

The rearrangement links TRBV11-3 to TRBJ2-3; 9 bases are shared with TRBD2. The CDR3 totals 16 residues. In germline, CDR1 is SGHNT, CDR2 YENEEA. With V trimmed by 0 bases and J by 6 bases, 7 bases remained unmatched. The CDR3 region has the DNA TGTGCCAGCAGCTTAGATACGGCGGGGGGGCTGGATACGCAGTATTTT. As protein: CASSLDTAGGLDTQYF.

The chain combines TRBV19 with TRBJ1-5; the D gene is possibly TRBD1 (5 bases). This CDR3 contains 14 residues. CDR1 and CDR2 from the germline V gene are LNHDA and SQIVND (reference sequence). V was shortened by 7 bases and J by 1 base, with 11 bases between the two germline ends. The CDR3 sequence is CASKRPGSNQPQHF. CDR3 nucleotide sequence: TGTGCCAGTAAACGCCCAGGGAGCAATCAGCCCCAGCATTTT.

The V gene is TRBV2, the J gene TRBJ2-5; no firm D call. This CDR3 has 14 residues. Germline V gene sequence: CDR1 SNHLY, CDR2 FYNNEI. The V end lost 3 bases, the J end lost 5 bases, and 13 bases lay between the germline ends. CDR3 residues: CASSDSVSWETQYF. The CDR3 bases are TGTGCCAGCAGTGATAGTGTCAGCTGGGAGACCCAGTACTTC.

The CDR3 coding sequence is TGCGCCACCCGTAGCTGGACAGGGAACGGTGGTGAGCAGTTCTTC. It encodes CATRSWTGNGGEQFF. The chain employs TRBV10-2 and TRBJ2-1; 8 nucleotides line up with TRBD1. The V and J ends lost 10 bases and 9 bases, in that order; junction bases with no gene match: 17. Germline CDR1 is WSHSY and CDR2 is SAAADI. The CDR3 has 15 residues.

V is TRBV5-4 and J is TRBJ2-5; the D is unclear. CDR1 is SGHNT and CDR2 is YYREEE in the germline V gene (reference sequence). This CDR3 contains 15 residues. The V end lost 5 bases, the J end lost 5 bases, and 19 bases lay between the germline ends. CDR3 coding DNA: TGTGCCAGCAGTACCGACCCCTTGAGGCACGAGACCCAGTACTTC. Protein product: CASSTDPLRHETQYF.